The present T cell receptor beta chain was sequenced within a study of Ad26.COV2.S vaccination and SARS-CoV-2 variants. Study information: By the intramuscular route, Ad26.COV2.S was given once, or twice 56 days apart.

The treatment is: some 19 received Ad26.COV2.S at low or high dose, single or two shots; about 5 received placebo; per-sample allocation not given. Collection of samples fell on day 63 after the first vaccine or placebo injection. Donation came from an adult in Boston who was aged 18-55 years. Trimming cost V 5 bases and J 2 bases, with 14 bases left between them. Germline CDR1 is SEHNR and CDR2 is FQNEAQ (reference sequence). The CDR3 consists of 15 residues. The assay was immunoSEQ multiplex PCR, and TCRdb's table has in-frame clones only and misses some. Here the sample spans approximately 360,000 clones, 83% being singletons.

The source of this sequence is a person aged 18-60 years who received the Ad26.COV2.S COVID-19 vaccine or a placebo. The sequenced sample was peripheral blood, obtained in a trial of Ad26.COV2.S vaccine versus placebo. J is TRBJ2-3 and V is TRBV7-9, with a possible D match to TRBD2 (6 bases). CDR3 nucleotide sequence: TGTGCCAGCAGCGCAACGGGACTGAACACAGATACGCAGTATTTT. This encodes CASSATGLNTDTQYF.